A selection of T cell receptor beta chains follows, all from one sample in a study of breast tumors, draining lymph nodes, adjacent tissues. TCRdb used MiXCR to reprocess the multiplex PCR reads, holding one entry per CDR3 protein. The sample contains approximately 40,000 distinct CDR3 sequences, 36% of which appear only once. Sequencing was done on a sample of breast tumor tissue. The receptors stem from a female donor with breast cancer. Some clones in this sample may be carry-over from other donors' samples. CDR3s include the opening cysteine and the closing phenylalanine or tryptophan. The order of the fields is CDR3 length, J gene, D gene, V gene, clone size, CDR3 protein, CDR3 DNA. A D gene is named only where the DNA matches it firmly. Clone size is not always given. Where it is, it says once, few, many or a class for expanded clones.

len: 14
j_gene: TRBJ2-7
d_gene: -
v_gene: TRBV28
abundance: -
CDR3aa: CASSLGQGNYEQYF
CDR3nt: TGTGCCAGCAGTTTAGGTCAGGGGAACTACGAGCAGTACTTC

len: 16
j_gene: TRBJ1-1
d_gene: TRBD1
v_gene: TRBV19
abundance: few
CDR3aa: CASSIRRQGARTEAFF
CDR3nt: TGTGCCAGTAGTATTAGGAGGCAGGGGGCGAGGACTGAAGCTTTCTTT

len: 15
j_gene: TRBJ2-7
d_gene: TRBD2
v_gene: TRBV9
abundance: medium-sized
CDR3aa: CASSGSTSGRFEQYF
CDR3nt: TGTGCCAGCAGCGGGTCGACTAGCGGGAGGTTCGAGCAGTACTTC

len: 16
j_gene: TRBJ2-1
d_gene: TRBD2
v_gene: TRBV5-1
abundance: -
CDR3aa: CASSLDPGLAGVEQFF
CDR3nt: TGCGCCAGCAGCTTGGACCCGGGACTAGCGGGAGTTGAGCAGTTCTTC

len: 13
j_gene: TRBJ1-6
d_gene: TRBD1
v_gene: TRBV30
abundance: -
CDR3aa: CAWTGTGVLPLHF
CDR3nt: TGTGCCTGGACCGGGACAGGTGTTTTGCCCCTCCACTTT

len: 16
j_gene: TRBJ2-2
d_gene: TRBD1
v_gene: TRBV7-3
abundance: many
CDR3aa: CASSWAGTGSTGELFF
CDR3nt: TGTGCCAGCAGCTGGGCCGGGACAGGAAGCACCGGGGAGCTGTTTTTT

len: 16
j_gene: TRBJ1-5
d_gene: TRBD1
v_gene: TRBV7-9
abundance: -
CDR3aa: CASSEGQVSGNQPQHF
CDR3nt: TGTGCCAGCAGCGAAGGACAGGTTTCAGGTAATCAGCCCCAGCATTTT

len: 13
j_gene: TRBJ1-1
d_gene: -
v_gene: TRBV7-8
abundance: -
CDR3aa: CASSSRVNTEAFF
CDR3nt: TGTGCCAGCAGCTCGAGGGTGAACACTGAAGCTTTCTTT

len: 16
j_gene: TRBJ2-5
d_gene: -
v_gene: TRBV24-1
abundance: many
CDR3aa: CATSDLRRDGLETQYF
CDR3nt: TGTGCCACCAGTGATTTGCGCAGGGACGGTCTAGAGACCCAGTACTTC

len: 15
j_gene: TRBJ2-2
d_gene: -
v_gene: TRBV9
abundance: once
CDR3aa: CASSVATGAPGEQFF
CDR3nt: -

len: 11
j_gene: TRBJ1-3
d_gene: -
v_gene: TRBV14
abundance: many
CDR3aa: CASSQQLPIYF
CDR3nt: TGTGCCAGCAGCCAACAGTTACCCATATATTTT

len: 15
j_gene: TRBJ2-1
d_gene: TRBD1
v_gene: TRBV5-8
abundance: many
CDR3aa: CASSLAGTGRHEQFF
CDR3nt: TGTGCCAGCAGCCTCGCCGGGACAGGGAGACATGAGCAGTTCTTC

len: 15
j_gene: TRBJ2-5
d_gene: -
v_gene: TRBV28
abundance: few
CDR3aa: CASSSYVGEGETQYF
CDR3nt: TGTGCCAGCAGTTCTTACGTCGGGGAAGGAGAGACCCAGTACTTC

len: 14
j_gene: TRBJ1-6
d_gene: -
v_gene: TRBV5-1
abundance: many
CDR3aa: CASSDGTSNSPLHF
CDR3nt: TGCGCCAGCAGCGACGGGACATCTAATTCACCCCTCCACTTT

len: 14
j_gene: TRBJ2-5
d_gene: TRBD1
v_gene: TRBV3-1
abundance: many
CDR3aa: CASSQNRGRETQYF
CDR3nt: TGTGCCAGCAGCCAAAACAGGGGGCGCGAGACCCAGTACTTC

len: 17
j_gene: TRBJ2-7
d_gene: TRBD2
v_gene: TRBV4-1
abundance: -
CDR3aa: CASSRNPGTSGGYEQYF
CDR3nt: TGCGCCAGCAGCCGCAATCCCGGGACTAGCGGGGGTTACGAGCAGTACTTC

len: 18
j_gene: TRBJ2-3
d_gene: TRBD2
v_gene: TRBV5-6
abundance: many
CDR3aa: CASSLGFSGSAHTDTQYF
CDR3nt: TGTGCCAGCAGCTTAGGGTTTAGCGGGAGCGCGCACACAGATACGCAGTATTTT

len: 14
j_gene: TRBJ2-7
d_gene: TRBD2
v_gene: TRBV11-2
abundance: -
CDR3aa: CASSPRLAGIEQYF
CDR3nt: TGTGCCAGCAGCCCCAGACTAGCGGGCATCGAGCAGTACTTC

len: 13
j_gene: TRBJ2-1
d_gene: TRBD1
v_gene: TRBV29-1
abundance: -
CDR3aa: CSVAGTGWSEQFF
CDR3nt: TGCAGCGTAGCCGGGACAGGGTGGAGTGAGCAGTTCTTC

len: 14
j_gene: TRBJ2-7
d_gene: -
v_gene: TRBV24-1
abundance: -
CDR3aa: CATSEPEPPYERYF
CDR3nt: TGTGCCACCAGTGAACCGGAACCACCCTACGAGCGGTACTTC

len: 13
j_gene: TRBJ2-5
d_gene: -
v_gene: TRBV18
abundance: many
CDR3aa: CASSPLGSGTQYF
CDR3nt: TGTGCCAGCTCACCATTGGGGTCGGGGACCCAGTACTTC

len: 15
j_gene: TRBJ1-6
d_gene: -
v_gene: TRBV7-3
abundance: -
CDR3aa: CASSAEGGYNSPLHF
CDR3nt: TGTGCCAGCAGCGCCGAGGGGGGTTATAATTCACCCCTCCACTTT

len: 11
j_gene: TRBJ2-7
d_gene: -
v_gene: TRBV6-1
abundance: many
CDR3aa: CASTRGAEQYF
CDR3nt: TGTGCCAGCACCCGGGGGGCCGAGCAGTACTTC

len: 10
j_gene: TRBJ2-1
d_gene: -
v_gene: TRBV19
abundance: many
CDR3aa: CASIGGGQFF
CDR3nt: TGTGCCAGTATAGGGGGGGGTCAGTTCTTC

len: 17
j_gene: TRBJ2-2
d_gene: TRBD2
v_gene: TRBV12-5
abundance: many
CDR3aa: CASGAPGGRFNTGELFF
CDR3nt: TGTGCTAGTGGTGCCCCGGGCGGGAGGTTTAACACCGGGGAGCTGTTTTTT

len: 13
j_gene: TRBJ1-2
d_gene: TRBD1
v_gene: TRBV6-1
abundance: -
CDR3aa: CASSDRDREGYTF
CDR3nt: TGTGCCAGCAGTGACCGGGACAGGGAGGGCTACACCTTC

len: 15
j_gene: TRBJ2-2
d_gene: TRBD2
v_gene: TRBV7-3
abundance: many
CDR3aa: CASSLPAGGIGELFF
CDR3nt: TGTGCCAGCAGCTTACCGGCGGGAGGTATCGGGGAGCTGTTTTTT

len: 15
j_gene: TRBJ2-5
d_gene: TRBD1
v_gene: TRBV6-1
abundance: many
CDR3aa: CASSGGQLEGETQYF
CDR3nt: TGTGCCAGCAGTGGGGGACAGCTCGAGGGGGAGACCCAGTACTTC

len: 15
j_gene: TRBJ2-1
d_gene: TRBD2
v_gene: TRBV2
abundance: -
CDR3aa: CASSVGLAGGAEQFF
CDR3nt: TGTGCCAGCAGTGTCGGACTAGCGGGAGGGGCTGAGCAGTTCTTC

len: 16
j_gene: TRBJ2-1
d_gene: TRBD2
v_gene: TRBV6-6
abundance: many
CDR3aa: CASSGRTSGLVGEQFF
CDR3nt: TGTGCCAGCAGTGGCCGGACTAGCGGGTTAGTGGGTGAGCAGTTCTTC

len: 17
j_gene: TRBJ2-1
d_gene: TRBD2
v_gene: TRBV20-1
abundance: -
CDR3aa: CSARDEGASGRPNVQFF
CDR3nt: TGCAGTGCTAGAGACGAGGGAGCTAGCGGGAGACCGAATGTGCAGTTCTTC

len: 12
j_gene: TRBJ2-5
d_gene: -
v_gene: TRBV3-1
abundance: many
CDR3aa: CASSQVKETQYF
CDR3nt: TGTGCCAGCAGCCAAGTGAAGGAGACCCAGTACTTC

len: 15
j_gene: TRBJ1-1
d_gene: TRBD1
v_gene: TRBV29-1
abundance: -
CDR3aa: CSVGIPGGQGTEAFF
CDR3nt: TGCAGCGTTGGAATCCCAGGGGGCCAGGGGACTGAAGCTTTCTTT

len: 13
j_gene: TRBJ2-3
d_gene: -
v_gene: TRBV4-3
abundance: -
CDR3aa: CASSQILGDTQYF
CDR3nt: TGCGCCAGCAGCCAAATACTAGGGGATACGCAGTATTTT

len: 13
j_gene: TRBJ2-7
d_gene: TRBD2
v_gene: TRBV20-1
abundance: many
CDR3aa: CSASTGGPDEQYF
CDR3nt: TGCAGTGCTAGTACGGGAGGGCCCGACGAGCAGTACTTC

len: 15
j_gene: TRBJ2-7
d_gene: TRBD2
v_gene: TRBV3-1
abundance: -
CDR3aa: CASSPGLAGYYEQYF
CDR3nt: TGTGCCAGCAGCCCCGGACTAGCGGGATACTACGAGCAGTACTTC

len: 16
j_gene: TRBJ2-3
d_gene: TRBD2
v_gene: TRBV4-2
abundance: many
CDR3aa: CASSQDDSGSTDTQYF
CDR3nt: TGTGCCAGCAGCCAAGATGATAGCGGGAGCACAGATACGCAGTATTTT

len: 13
j_gene: TRBJ2-1
d_gene: TRBD1
v_gene: TRBV29-1
abundance: many
CDR3aa: CSVEVNRDREQFF
CDR3nt: TGCAGCGTTGAAGTCAACCGGGACAGGGAGCAGTTCTTC

len: 16
j_gene: TRBJ2-5
d_gene: -
v_gene: TRBV28
abundance: -
CDR3aa: CASSPPTYSSQETQYF
CDR3nt: TGTGCCAGCAGTCCCCCAACGTACTCGAGCCAAGAGACCCAGTACTTC

len: 18
j_gene: TRBJ2-3
d_gene: TRBD2
v_gene: TRBV12-3/TRBV12-4
abundance: many
CDR3aa: CASSLAFGLAGSTDTQYF
CDR3nt: TGTGCCAGCAGTTTAGCTTTCGGACTAGCGGGTAGCACAGATACGCAGTATTTT

len: 15
j_gene: TRBJ2-7
d_gene: TRBD2
v_gene: TRBV20-1
abundance: many
CDR3aa: CSAPTPGGLSGGQYF
CDR3nt: TGCAGTGCACCAACCCCGGGAGGGTTAAGTGGAGGGCAGTACTTC

len: 16
j_gene: TRBJ2-2
d_gene: TRBD1
v_gene: TRBV4-2
abundance: many
CDR3aa: CASSQVNRGGSGELFF
CDR3nt: TGTGCCAGCAGCCAAGTTAACAGGGGCGGTTCCGGGGAGCTGTTTTTT

len: 14
j_gene: TRBJ2-3
d_gene: -
v_gene: TRBV20-1
abundance: -
CDR3aa: CSASRGESTDTQYF
CDR3nt: TGCAGTGCTAGTAGGGGCGAAAGCACAGATACGCAGTATTTT

len: 17
j_gene: TRBJ2-2
d_gene: -
v_gene: TRBV18
abundance: -
CDR3aa: CASSTTQTASNTGELFF
CDR3nt: TGTGCCAGCTCAACGACACAGACAGCCTCGAACACCGGGGAGCTGTTTTTT

len: 15
j_gene: TRBJ2-3
d_gene: -
v_gene: TRBV5-6
abundance: -
CDR3aa: CASSPIGLITDTQYF
CDR3nt: TGTGCCAGCAGCCCGATCGGGTTAATCACAGATACGCAGTATTTT

len: 17
j_gene: TRBJ2-7
d_gene: TRBD2
v_gene: TRBV6-2/TRBV6-3
abundance: once
CDR3aa: CASSSRTSGASSYEQYF
CDR3nt: TGTGCCAGCAGTTCCCGGACTAGCGGGGCGAGCTCCTACGAGCAGTACTTC

len: 14
j_gene: TRBJ1-2
d_gene: -
v_gene: TRBV19
abundance: many
CDR3aa: CASSIRQQDYGYTF
CDR3nt: TGTGCCAGTAGTATAAGGCAGCAAGACTATGGCTACACCTTC

len: 16
j_gene: TRBJ1-5
d_gene: -
v_gene: TRBV6-5
abundance: many
CDR3aa: CASSYSRGGGNQPQHF
CDR3nt: TGTGCCAGCAGTTACTCGAGGGGAGGCGGCAATCAGCCCCAGCATTTT

len: 14
j_gene: TRBJ2-1
d_gene: -
v_gene: TRBV9
abundance: -
CDR3aa: CASSVRPGHNEQFF
CDR3nt: TGTGCCAGCAGCGTAAGACCGGGACACAATGAGCAGTTCTTC

len: 13
j_gene: TRBJ2-7
d_gene: -
v_gene: TRBV14
abundance: many
CDR3aa: CASSQAPRNEQYF
CDR3nt: TGTGCCAGCAGCCAAGCTCCCAGGAACGAGCAGTACTTC

len: 15
j_gene: TRBJ2-1
d_gene: TRBD2
v_gene: TRBV7-9
abundance: many
CDR3aa: CASIPSGSSYNEQFF
CDR3nt: TGTGCCAGCATCCCTAGCGGGAGCTCCTACAATGAGCAGTTCTTC

len: 12
j_gene: TRBJ2-7
d_gene: -
v_gene: TRBV20-1
abundance: -
CDR3aa: CSATVISYEQYF
CDR3nt: TGCAGTGCAACAGTTATCTCCTACGAGCAGTACTTC

len: 16
j_gene: TRBJ2-2
d_gene: TRBD2
v_gene: TRBV6-2/TRBV6-3
abundance: few
CDR3aa: CATQPLAGADTGELFF
CDR3nt: TGTGCCACCCAACCGCTAGCGGGAGCTGACACCGGGGAGCTGTTTTTT

len: 15
j_gene: TRBJ2-1
d_gene: TRBD1
v_gene: TRBV3-1
abundance: -
CDR3aa: CASSRDRRDHNEQFF
CDR3nt: TGTGCCAGCAGCCGGGACAGGAGAGATCACAATGAGCAGTTCTTC

len: 13
j_gene: TRBJ2-7
d_gene: TRBD2
v_gene: TRBV6-1
abundance: many
CDR3aa: CASSAAGVYEQYF
CDR3nt: TGTGCCAGCAGTGCAGCGGGAGTCTACGAGCAGTACTTC

len: 15
j_gene: TRBJ2-7
d_gene: -
v_gene: TRBV11-2
abundance: many
CDR3aa: CASSLDGQGPHEQYF
CDR3nt: TGTGCCAGCAGCTTAGACGGGCAGGGTCCCCACGAGCAGTACTTC

len: 14
j_gene: TRBJ1-2
d_gene: -
v_gene: TRBV9
abundance: many
CDR3aa: CASSVDEGPYGYTF
CDR3nt: TGTGCCAGCAGCGTAGATGAGGGCCCCTATGGCTACACCTTC

len: 12
j_gene: TRBJ1-4
d_gene: -
v_gene: TRBV10-1
abundance: medium-sized
CDR3aa: CALPPRKEKLFF
CDR3nt: TGCGCCCTACCCCCAAGGAAGGAAAAACTGTTTTTT

len: 15
j_gene: TRBJ1-6
d_gene: TRBD1
v_gene: TRBV20-1
abundance: -
CDR3aa: CSAVPGQGGNSPLHF
CDR3nt: TGCAGTGCTGTCCCGGGACAGGGGGGGAATTCACCCCTCCACTTT